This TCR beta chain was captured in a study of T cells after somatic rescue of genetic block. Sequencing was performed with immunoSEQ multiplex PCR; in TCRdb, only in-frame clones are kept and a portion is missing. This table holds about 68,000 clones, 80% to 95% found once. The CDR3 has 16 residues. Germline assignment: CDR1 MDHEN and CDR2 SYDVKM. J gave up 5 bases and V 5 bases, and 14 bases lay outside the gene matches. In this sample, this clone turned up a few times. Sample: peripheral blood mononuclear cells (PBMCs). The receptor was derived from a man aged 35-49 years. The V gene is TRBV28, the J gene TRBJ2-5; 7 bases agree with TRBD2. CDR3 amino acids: CASSPGRRELGETQYF. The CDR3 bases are TGTGCCAGCAGTCCGGGTCGGCGGGAGCTCGGGGAGACCCAGTACTTC.